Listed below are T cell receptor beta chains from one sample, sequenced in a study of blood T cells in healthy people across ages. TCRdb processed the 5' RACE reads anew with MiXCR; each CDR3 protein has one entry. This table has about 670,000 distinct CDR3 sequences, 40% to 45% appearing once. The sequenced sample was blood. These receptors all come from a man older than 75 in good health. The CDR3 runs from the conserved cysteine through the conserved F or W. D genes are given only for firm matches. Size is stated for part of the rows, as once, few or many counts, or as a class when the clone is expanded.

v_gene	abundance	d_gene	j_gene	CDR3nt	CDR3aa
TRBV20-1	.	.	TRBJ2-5	TGCAGTGCTAGAGTCCTCCGGCCTACAACAGGGGAGACCCAGTACTTC	CSARVLRPTTGETQYF
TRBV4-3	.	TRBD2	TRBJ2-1	TGCGCCAGCAGCCAAGAGGTCGGGGGGAACAATGAGCAGTTCTTC	CASSQEVGGNNEQFF
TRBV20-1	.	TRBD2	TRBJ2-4	TGCAGTGCTAGAGGTTACGCGGGAGAGGGCATTCAGTACTTC	CSARGYAGEGIQYF
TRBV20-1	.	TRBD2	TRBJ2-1	TGCAGTGCTAGAGTAACTAGCGGGGGCGGGTTCTTC	CSARVTSGGGFF
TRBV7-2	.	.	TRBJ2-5	TGTGCCGGCAGCCCTGCAAGAGAGACCCAGTACTTC	CAGSPARETQYF
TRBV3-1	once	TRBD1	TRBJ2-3	TGTGCCAGCAGGCAAGAAGAGGGGGCATTCACAGATACGCAGTATTTT	CASRQEEGAFTDTQYF
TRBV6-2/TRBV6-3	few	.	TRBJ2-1	TGTGCCAGCAGTTACGCCTGGCAGGATTCCCACAATGAGCAGTTCTTC	CASSYAWQDSHNEQFF
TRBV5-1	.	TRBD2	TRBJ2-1	TGCGCCAGCAGCTTGGGTAATAGCGGGACCTACAATGAGCAGTTCTTC	CASSLGNSGTYNEQFF
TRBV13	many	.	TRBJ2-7	TGTGCCAGCAGCCAGTATTTGGACTGGAACAATGAGCAGTACTTC	CASSQYLDWNNEQYF
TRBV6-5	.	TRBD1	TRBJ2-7	TGTGCCAGCACCCCGACGGGACAGGGCTACGAGCAGTACTTC	CASTPTGQGYEQYF
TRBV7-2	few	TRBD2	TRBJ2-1	TGTGCCAGCAGCTCGGGACTAGCGGGAGGTCGGAATGAGCAGTTCTTC	CASSSGLAGGRNEQFF
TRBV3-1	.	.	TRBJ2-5	TGTGCCAGCAGCCAAGTTTCGGAGACCCAGTACTTC	CASSQVSETQYF
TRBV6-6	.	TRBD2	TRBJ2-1	TGTGCCAGCAGTTACCCCCGGACTAGCGGACAAGAGACCCAGTTCTTC	CASSYPRTSGQETQFF
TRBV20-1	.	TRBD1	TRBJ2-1	TGCAGTGCTACCGGGACAGGGTACAATGAGCAGTTCTTC	CSATGTGYNEQFF
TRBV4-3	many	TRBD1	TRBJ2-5	TGCGCCAGCAGCCCTGACACTTCCGGGACAGGGGGGGAGACCCAGTACTTC	CASSPDTSGTGGETQYF
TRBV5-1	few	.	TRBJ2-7	TGCGCCAGCAGAAATGGGCAGAGTTCCTACGAGCAGTACTTC	CASRNGQSSYEQYF
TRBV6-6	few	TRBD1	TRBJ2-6	TGTGCCAGCACCAAGGGACAGGGCAGCGCTGGGGCCAACGTCCTGACTTTC	CASTKGQGSAGANVLTF
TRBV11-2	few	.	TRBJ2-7	TGTGCCAGCAGCGGGCCGGGACACCCCTACGAGCAGTACTTC	CASSGPGHPYEQYF
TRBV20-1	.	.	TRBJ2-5	TGCAGTGCGGCTGGCAGGGAAGAGACCCAGTACTTC	CSAAGREETQYF
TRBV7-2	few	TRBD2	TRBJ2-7	TGTGCCAGCAGTTTCTCGGGACTAGCGGGGGGTGGCTCCTACAATGAGCAGTACTTC	CASSFSGLAGGGSYNEQYF
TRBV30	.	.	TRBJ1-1	TGTGCCTGGGTGGGGGACTCCAACACTGAAGCTTTCTTT	CAWVGDSNTEAFF
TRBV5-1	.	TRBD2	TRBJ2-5	TGCGCCAGCAGCAATAGCGGGGGGGCCGGGGAGACCCAGTACTTC	CASSNSGGAGETQYF
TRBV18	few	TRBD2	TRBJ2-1	TGTGCCAGCTCACCGGGGGGGACGGTCAATGAGCAGTTCTTC	CASSPGGTVNEQFF
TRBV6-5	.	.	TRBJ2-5	TGTGCCAGCAGGGCGGGGCACAGTAAAGAGACCCAGTACTTC	CASRAGHSKETQYF
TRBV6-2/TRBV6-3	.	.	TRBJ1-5	TGTGCCAGCACTAAGACGGGACACAAAAATCAGCCCCAGCATTTT	CASTKTGHKNQPQHF
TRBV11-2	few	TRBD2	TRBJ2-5	TGTGCCAGCAGCTTAATACCGGGACTAGGGTCCGGGGAGACCCAGTACTTC	CASSLIPGLGSGETQYF
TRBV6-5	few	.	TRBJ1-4	TGTGCCAGCAGTTACTCGAAGGGGTTTGCAACTAATGAAAAACTGTTTTTT	CASSYSKGFATNEKLFF
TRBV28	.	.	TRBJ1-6	TGTGCCAGCAGTGGGCAGGGTTGGCCACCCCTCCACTTT	CASSGQGWPPLHF